This passage covers 21 T cell receptor beta chains from one sample sequenced in a study of identical twins. TCRdb passed the 5' RACE reads through MiXCR, listing each CDR3 protein once. The sample lists approximately 350,000 distinct CDR3 sequences, roughly 12% seen once, with around 6.9% in the top ten. This same sample was also part of a study on yellow fever vaccine responses in identical twins.

Input material: CD8+ T cells sorted from blood. Receptors originate from a young woman in good health.

This clonotype came up a few times. This chain joins TRBV3-1 and TRBJ2-5; 8 nucleotides line up with TRBD2. V dropped 0 bases and J dropped 2; count of bases not matched to a gene: 17. This CDR3 is built from 20 residues. CDR1 LGHDT and CDR2 YNNKEL come from the germline V gene (reference sequence). The CDR3 bases are TGTGCCAGCAGCCAAGATCCGGGGACTAGGGGGTGGGGACCTCAAGAGACCCAGTACTTC. Protein sequence: CASSQDPGTRGWGPQETQYF.

CDR3 nucleotides: TGCAGCGTTGACGACAGGGGGCGCGAGGACAATGAGCAGTTCTTC. Residues: CSVDDRGREDNEQFF. V is TRBV29-1 and J is TRBJ2-1; TRBD1 matches at 10 bases. CDR3 length: 15 residues. Trimming at V came to 3 bases and at J to 5 bases, leaving 7 bases not matched to a gene. Germline V CDR1 and CDR2: SQVTM, ANQGSEA.

The CDR3 protein is CASSQRLAGGPQETQYF. The DNA for the CDR3 is TGTGCCAGCAGCCAACGTCTAGCGGGAGGGCCCCAAGAGACCCAGTACTTC. The chain couples TRBV4-2 to TRBJ2-5; 12 bases align to TRBD2. The length of the CDR3 is 17 residues. The germline CDR1 and CDR2 sequences are LGHNA and YNFKEQ. With V trimmed by 2 bases and J by 1 base, 5 bases remained unmatched.

The table lists this clonotype with a few counts. The chain combines TRBV28 with TRBJ2-7; 8 bases align to TRBD1. Germline assignment: CDR1 MDHEN and CDR2 SYDVKM. This CDR3 is built from 15 residues. Germline trimming cut 3 bases from V and 2 bases from J; bases unmatched to any gene: 6. As DNA, the CDR3 is TGTGCCAGCAGTTTGACAGGGGAATATACCTACGAGCAGTACTTC. Translated: CASSLTGEYTYEQYF.

This clonotype occurred a few times. The chain combines TRBV5-5 with TRBJ2-1; 8 nucleotides match TRBD1. The CDR3 consists of 15 residues. Germline CDR1 reads SGHKS; CDR2 reads YYEKEE (reference sequence). V dropped 4 bases and J dropped 8; count of bases not matched to a gene: 11. CDR3 nucleotide sequence: TGTGCCAGCAGCCTTGACAGGGGAGGTAGGGATGAGCAGTTCTTC. Protein product: CASSLDRGGRDEQFF.

This clonotype showed up just a few times. The chain uses TRBV20-1 and TRBJ2-7; TRBD2 matches 14 bases. The ends lost 0 bases at V and 5 bases at J; junction bases unmatched: 0. This CDR3 is built from 14 residues. The germline V gene encodes CDR1 DFQATT and CDR2 SNEGSKA (reference sequence). CDR3 DNA sequence: TGCAGTGCTAGAGAGGGACTAGCGGGAGACGAGCAGTACTTC. Encoded protein: CSAREGLAGDEQYF.

This chain joins TRBV19 and TRBJ2-1; D possibly corresponds to TRBD2 (6 bases). The germline CDR1 and CDR2 sequences are LNHDA and SQIVND (reference sequence). The CDR3 covers 18 residues. Trimming cost V 4 bases and J 8 bases, with 27 bases left between them. For the CDR3, the DNA is TGTGCCAGTAGTAGCCATCTTGATCGGCGGGTAGGCGGGGATGAGCAGTTCTTC. Its translation: CASSSHLDRRVGGDEQFF.

This clonotype was observed at least ten times. The V and J genes are TRBV9 and TRBJ2-3; TRBD2 aligns across 9 bases. Losses at the gene ends were 2 bases for V and 4 bases for J; bases not matched to a gene: 5. Germline V CDR1 and CDR2: SGDLS, YYNGEE. There are 15 residues in the CDR3. The CDR3 DNA is TGTGCCAGCAGCGTTAGCGGGAGAGGGGCAGATACGCAGTATTTT. Translating it yields CASSVSGRGADTQYF.

This clonotype occurred many times. V is TRBV3-1 and J is TRBJ2-1; tentative D call: TRBD2 (5 bases). Germline V lookup: CDR1 LGHDT, CDR2 YNNKEL (reference sequence). V lost 0 bases and J lost 8, with 23 bases in between. This CDR3 spans 18 amino acids. The CDR3 spells CASSQEVAGGAPIYEQFF. CDR3 coding DNA: TGTGCCAGCAGCCAAGAAGTTGCGGGTGGAGCGCCCATATATGAGCAGTTCTTC.

The V call is TRBV29-1, the J call TRBJ1-1, with D maybe TRBD1 (6 bases). This CDR3 has 14 amino acids. V dropped 6 bases and J dropped 7 bases, with 21 bases sitting between them. CDR1 SQVTM and CDR2 ANQGSEA come from the germline V gene. The CDR3 here is CSVSGQGLWVEAFF. CDR3 bases: TGCAGCGTATCGGGGCAGGGGCTTTGGGTTGAAGCTTTCTTT. The variable domain in full, completed from reference TRBV29-1 and TRBJ1-1, reads SAVISQKPSRDICQRGTSLTIQCQVDSQVTMMFWYRQQPGQSLTLIATANQGSEATYESGFVIDKFPISRPNLTFSTLTVSNMSPEDSSIYLCSVSGQGLWVEAFFGQGTRLTVV.

This clonotype has just a few counts. This rearrangement joins TRBV6-1 to TRBJ2-1; 9 nucleotides align to TRBD2. V gave up 1 base and J gave up 4 bases; unmatched junction bases: 8. Germline V gene lookup returns CDR1 MNHNS and CDR2 SASEGT. The CDR3 runs to 17 residues. DNA for the CDR3: TGTGCCAGCAGTGAAGTATTAGCGGGAGCATCATACAATGAGCAGTTCTTC. Its translation: CASSEVLAGASYNEQFF.

The chain employs TRBV3-1 and TRBJ2-2; 9 positions agree with TRBD1. The V segment lost 3 bases and the J segment 4 bases; nucleotides outside the gene matches: 9. Per the germline V gene, CDR1 is LGHDT and CDR2 is YNNKEL (reference sequence). The CDR3 runs 17 residues. The CDR3 loop reads CASSHQTGGRSTGELFF. CDR3 bases: TGTGCCAGCAGCCACCAAACAGGGGGCCGGAGCACCGGGGAGCTGTTTTTT.

The rearrangement uses TRBV7-8 and TRBJ1-5, with D unresolved. CDR1 and CDR2 from the germline V gene are SGHVS and FQNEAQ. There are 13 residues in the CDR3. The V end lost 1 base, the J end lost 8 bases, and 9 bases lay between the germline ends. The CDR3 nucleotides are TGTGCCAGCAGCTTAGTTGGGAGGGAGCCCCAGCATTTT. Its protein is CASSLVGREPQHF.

The chain is built from TRBV7-9 and TRBJ2-7; 8 nucleotides align to TRBD1. The CDR3 spans 15 residues. The germline gives CDR1 SEHNR, CDR2 FQNEAQ (reference sequence). With 5 bases clipped from V and 7 bases from J, the junction kept 13 bases outside the gene matches. The CDR3 DNA is TGTGCCAGCAGCAGAGAGGGACAGGAGTTCGGGGAGCAGTACGTC. Its protein is CASSREGQEFGEQYV.

Only a few counts were recorded for this clonotype. The genes are TRBV27 and TRBJ2-1, with TRBD1 identical over 9 bases. V shed 5 bases and J 6 bases; nucleotides not matched to a gene: 8. This CDR3 comprises 15 residues. Germline V gene lookup returns CDR1 MNHEY and CDR2 SMNVEV (reference sequence). The CDR3, as DNA: TGTGCCAGCAGTCCAACAGGGGGCGTTTTCAATGAGCAGTTCTTC. Translation gives CASSPTGGVFNEQFF.

This clonotype has just a few counts. This chain joins TRBV6-5 and TRBJ2-5, with D unresolved. Trimming removed 0 bases at V and 2 bases at J, with 10 bases between. This CDR3 spans 15 amino acids. Germline V gives CDR1 MNHEY, CDR2 SVGAGI. This CDR3 reads CASSYSTDGQETQYF. The CDR3 nucleotides are TGTGCCAGCAGTTACTCGACGGACGGTCAAGAGACCCAGTACTTC.

The chain's CDR3 is CASSTGGLAKNIQYF. The CDR3 region has the DNA TGTGCCAGCAGTACAGGGGGCCTAGCCAAAAACATTCAGTACTTC. The rearrangement links TRBV6-2 or TRBV6-3 to TRBJ2-4; 9 nucleotides line up with TRBD1. The CDR3 is 15 residues long. Germline CDR1 is MNHEY and CDR2 is SVGEGT. With V trimmed by 5 bases and J by 0 bases, 2 bases remained unmatched.

At least ten counts were recorded for this clonotype. This rearrangement joins TRBV28 to TRBJ1-1; D is perhaps TRBD1 (6 bases). Trimming left V 3 bases short and J 1 base short, with 12 bases between. CDR1 and CDR2 from the germline V gene are MDHEN and SYDVKM. The CDR3 contains 15 residues. The CDR3 DNA is TGTGCCAGCAGTTTTGATTACAGGGCGAACACTGAAGCTTTCTTT. Residues: CASSFDYRANTEAFF.

V usage is TRBV28 and J usage is TRBJ2-3; a possible D gene is TRBD2 (5 bases). Germline lookup yields CDR1 MDHEN and CDR2 SYDVKM. This CDR3 has 15 residues. V dropped 7 bases and J dropped 2 bases, with 16 bases sitting between them. The CDR3 DNA is TGTGCCAGCATGGTAGGGCGGGCGCTCACAGATACGCAGTATTTT. It encodes CASMVGRALTDTQYF.

In its sample, this clonotype was seen many times. The V and J genes are TRBV5-5 and TRBJ2-7, with 14 bases fitting TRBD2. The CDR3 is 18 residues long. J lost 3 bases, V lost 0 bases, and 8 bases had no gene match. Germline V CDR1 and CDR2: SGHKS, YYEKEE (reference sequence). In nucleotides, the CDR3 is TGTGCCAGCAGCTTGGAAGGGACTAGCGGGAGTCTAAGCTACGAGCAGTACTTC. This encodes CASSLEGTSGSLSYEQYF.

J is TRBJ2-1 and V is TRBV29-1, with a tentative D call TRBD2 (5 bases). V was pared by 4 bases and J by 3 bases, with 16 bases between. Germline V gives CDR1 SQVTM, CDR2 ANQGSEA. The CDR3 has 15 residues. CDR3 sequence reads: CSVGFEGVSYNEQFF. The CDR3 nucleotides are TGCAGCGTTGGGTTCGAGGGAGTTAGCTACAATGAGCAGTTCTTC.